Listed below are T cell receptor beta chains from one sample, sequenced in a study of metastatic and nonmetastatic thyroid tumors. TCRdb re-called clones from the PCR reads using MiXCR. The sample contains 35,000 to 50,000 clones, around a fifth of which appear only once. Material: blood. These receptors were obtained from a female donor with papillary thyroid cancer or a benign thyroid nodule (not recorded which). Some clones in this sample may be carry-over from other donors' samples. Each CDR3 is given with its conserved first and last residue. A D gene is named only where the DNA matches it firmly. Size values are once, few and many counts, or a class for expanded clones, and some rows have none.

>.|TRBJ2-7|TRBV12-3/TRBV12-4|medium-sized
TGTGCCAGCAGTTTTAGACTGAGTTCCTACGAGCAGTACTTC
CASSFRLSSYEQYF
>TRBD1|TRBJ2-2|TRBV9|many
TGTGCCAGCAGCGCAACGGACAGGGGATCCGGGGAGCTGTTTTTT
CASSATDRGSGELFF
>.|TRBJ1-1|TRBV10-3|many
TGTGCCATCAGTGAGGGTGAGGGAACTAACACTGAAGCTTTCTTT
CAISEGEGTNTEAFF
>TRBD1|TRBJ1-5|TRBV3-1|many
TGTGCCAGCAGCCCCCAGGGGGGGCAGCCCCAGCATTTT
CASSPQGGQPQHF
>TRBD1|TRBJ2-3|TRBV15|.
TGTGCCACCAGCAGATCCAACCGGGACAGGACGCAACCAGATACGCAGTATTTT
CATSRSNRDRTQPDTQYF
>.|TRBJ2-3|TRBV7-2|once
TGTGCCAGCATCTTATGGCTTAACACAGATACGCAGTATTTT
CASILWLNTDTQYF
>TRBD1|TRBJ1-2|TRBV7-2|many
TGTGCCACCTCACGATCCCGACAGGGCTATGGCTACACCTTC
CATSRSRQGYGYTF
>TRBD1|TRBJ2-4|TRBV29-1|many
TGCAGCGCTGAAACCGGGACAGGGAATGGAAACATTCAGTACTTC
CSAETGTGNGNIQYF
>.|TRBJ1-1|TRBV20-1|.
TGCAGTGCTGGCCCCTCCGGTACAGGGAGGGGCACTGAAGCTTTCTTT
CSAGPSGTGRGTEAFF
>.|TRBJ2-5|TRBV6-2/TRBV6-3|many
TGTGCCAGCAGTTACACCGGGGAAATAGAGACCCAGTACTTC
CASSYTGEIETQYF
>TRBD2|TRBJ2-7|TRBV7-2|many
TGTGCCAGCAGCTCCCGGGGGGGGACCTACGAGCAGTACTTC
CASSSRGGTYEQYF
>.|TRBJ1-5|TRBV12-3/TRBV12-4|many
TGTGCCAGCAGTCCCTCACTCAATCAGCCCCAGCATTTT
CASSPSLNQPQHF
>TRBD2|TRBJ2-3|TRBV4-2|many
TGTGCCAGCAGCCGTCTCAGGGCTAGCGGAACTAGCACAGATACGCAGTATTTT
CASSRLRASGTSTDTQYF
>TRBD1|TRBJ1-2|TRBV29-1|many
TGCAGCGTTGGGGACAGGGACTATGGCTACACCTTC
CSVGDRDYGYTF
>.|TRBJ1-6|TRBV18|.
TGTGCCAGCTCTTCCCTGGGGACCAGCTATAATTCACCCCTCCACTTT
CASSSLGTSYNSPLHF
>.|TRBJ1-3|TRBV28|few
TGTGCCAGCAGTTCACAGTTACCGGATTCTGGAAACACCATATATTTT
CASSSQLPDSGNTIYF
>TRBD2|TRBJ2-1|TRBV18|.
TGTGCCAGCTCACCCCGGGTAGCGGGAGGGCCGAATGAGCAGTTCTTC
CASSPRVAGGPNEQFF
>.|TRBJ2-7|TRBV5-6|.
TGTGCCAGCAGCCGCCAGGTCTCCTACGAGCAGTACTTC
CASSRQVSYEQYF
>.|TRBJ1-2|TRBV7-9|many
TGTGCCAGCAGCTTTGGGGAGGGGAATGGCTACACCTTC
CASSFGEGNGYTF
>TRBD1|TRBJ1-5|TRBV28|medium-sized
TGTGCCAGCAGATTCACAGGGGGCGCCCATCAGCCCCAGCATTTT
CASRFTGGAHQPQHF
>TRBD2|TRBJ2-4|TRBV20-1|many
TGCAGTGCTCCCAAGGGAGGGCCTTCTGACATTCAGTACTTC
CSAPKGGPSDIQYF
>TRBD2|TRBJ2-7|TRBV6-9|few
TGCGCCAGCGCGGGGGGTTTATACGAGCAGTACTTC
CASAGGLYEQYF
>.|TRBJ2-1|TRBV6-4|many
TGTGCCAGCGCTAGGGGAGGGACAGACTACAATGAGCAGTTCTTC
CASARGGTDYNEQFF
>TRBD2|TRBJ2-1|TRBV19|.
TGTGCCAGTAGTATCAGTCTAGCGGCTTGTCCTTTCTTC
CASSISLAACPFF
>.|TRBJ2-5|TRBV28|many
TGTGCCAGCAGGGGTGGGGCAGATCAAGAGACCCAGTACTTC
CASRGGADQETQYF
>.|TRBJ2-7|TRBV20-1|.
TGCAGTGCTAGTAGGGACGAGCAGTACTTC
CSASRDEQYF
>.|TRBJ2-2|TRBV13|many
TGTGCCAGCAGCTTAACCCTGAACACCGGGGAGCTGTTTTTT
CASSLTLNTGELFF
>.|TRBJ1-1|TRBV19|few
TGTGCCAGTAGTAGGCAGAGGGACACTGAAGCTTTCTTT
CASSRQRDTEAFF
>TRBD2|TRBJ2-3|TRBV12-3/TRBV12-4|many
TGTGCCAGCTCGCCAACTAGCGGGATTGCAGATACGCAGTATTTT
CASSPTSGIADTQYF
>.|TRBJ1-1|TRBV11-2|.
TGTGCCAGCAGCTTAGACAGGGTGTACACTCAAGCTTTCTTT
CASSLDRVYTQAFF
>TRBD1|TRBJ1-2|TRBV10-3|many
TGTGCCATCAGTGAGTCGGGACAGAGCCTTAACTATGGCTACACCTTC
CAISESGQSLNYGYTF
>.|TRBJ2-7|TRBV30|few
TGTGCCTGGAGTGTCCAGGGCTACGAGCAGTACTTC
CAWSVQGYEQYF
>TRBD2|TRBJ2-1|TRBV20-1|.
TGCAGTGCCCACGGCGGGGGGTGGAATGAGCAGTTCTTC
CSAHGGGWNEQFF
>.|TRBJ2-7|TRBV15|few
TGTGCCACCAGCGAGGGGGGCGGGGACACGATCTACGAGCAGTACTTC
CATSEGGGDTIYEQYF
>.|TRBJ1-2|TRBV10-3|many
TGTGCCATCAGTGGGGGCAGGGAAGGCTACACCTTC
CAISGGREGYTF
>TRBD2|TRBJ2-1|TRBV20-1|medium-sized
TGCAGTGCTAGAGAACTCGGGAGGGCCGATGAGCAGTTCTTC
CSARELGRADEQFF
>TRBD2|TRBJ2-7|TRBV5-1|.
TGCGCCAGCAGCCTCTTGGGGCGGGGGGAGATCTACGAGCAGTACTTC
CASSLLGRGEIYEQYF
>.|TRBJ1-4|TRBV2|many
TGTGCCAGCACGCCTAAAGATAGTAAACTGTTTTTT
CASTPKDSKLFF
>TRBD2|TRBJ2-1|TRBV27|many
TGTGCCAGTCGTAGGGTGGGTAGCGGGAATCCTGAGCAGTTCTTC
CASRRVGSGNPEQFF
>TRBD2|TRBJ2-1|TRBV12-3/TRBV12-4|many
TGTGCCAGCAGTTTGGAGTTAGCGGGAGGACGAAATGAGCAGTTCTTC
CASSLELAGGRNEQFF
>TRBD1|TRBJ1-1|TRBV6-2/TRBV6-3|.
TGTGCCAGCAGGAAACAGGGGGCCACTGAAGCTTTCTTT
CASRKQGATEAFF
>.|TRBJ2-1|TRBV20-1|once
TGCAGTGCCACCCTCGCAGTCCCTGGGCGCAATGAGCAGTTCTTC
CSATLAVPGRNEQFF
>.|TRBJ2-2|TRBV27|many
TGTGCCTCCGAGGGGTCCGGGGAGCTGTTTTTT
CASEGSGELFF
>.|TRBJ2-5|TRBV2|many
TGTGCCAGCAGTCCGTTGGCGGGCCGCCAAGAGACCCAGTACTTC
CASSPLAGRQETQYF
>.|TRBJ1-5|TRBV2|few
TGTGCCATCACCTGGAGTCCCAGTGGCAATCAGCCCCAACATTTT
CAITWSPSGNQPQHF
>.|TRBJ1-1|TRBV20-1|many
TGCAGTGCTAGACGGGTGGGGAACACTGAAGCTTTCTTT
CSARRVGNTEAFF
>TRBD2|TRBJ2-7|TRBV28|medium-sized
TGTGCCAGCAAACGGGAGGGAGACTACGAGCAGTACTTC
CASKREGDYEQYF
>.|TRBJ2-5|TRBV20-1|many
TGCAGTGCTGGGGGGCACCGGGAGACCCAGTACTTC
CSAGGHRETQYF